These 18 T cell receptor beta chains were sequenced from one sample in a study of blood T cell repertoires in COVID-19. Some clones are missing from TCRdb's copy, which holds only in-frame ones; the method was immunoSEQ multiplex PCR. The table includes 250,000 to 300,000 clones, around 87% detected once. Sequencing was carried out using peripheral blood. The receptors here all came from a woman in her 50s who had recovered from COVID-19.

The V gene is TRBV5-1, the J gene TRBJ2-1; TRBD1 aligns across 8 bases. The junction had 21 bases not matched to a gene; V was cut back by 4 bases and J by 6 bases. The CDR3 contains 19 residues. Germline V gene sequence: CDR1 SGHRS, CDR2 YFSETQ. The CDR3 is CASSPILTGGTGKANEQFF. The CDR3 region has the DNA TGCGCCAGCAGCCCCATACTTACAGGGGGGACCGGTAAAGCCAATGAGCAGTTCTTC.

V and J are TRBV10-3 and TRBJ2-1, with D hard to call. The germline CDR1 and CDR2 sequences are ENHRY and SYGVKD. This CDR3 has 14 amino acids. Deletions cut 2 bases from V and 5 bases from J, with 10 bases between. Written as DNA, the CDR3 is TGTGCCATCAGTGAGCTCTTGAGTAACAATGAGCAGTTCTTC. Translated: CAISELLSNNEQFF.

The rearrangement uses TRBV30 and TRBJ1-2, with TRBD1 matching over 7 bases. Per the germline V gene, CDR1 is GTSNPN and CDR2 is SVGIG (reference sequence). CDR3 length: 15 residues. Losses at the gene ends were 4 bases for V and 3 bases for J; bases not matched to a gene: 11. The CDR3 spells CAWNTGALGYYGYTF. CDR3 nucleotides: TGTGCCTGGAACACAGGGGCCCTGGGGTACTATGGCTACACCTTC.

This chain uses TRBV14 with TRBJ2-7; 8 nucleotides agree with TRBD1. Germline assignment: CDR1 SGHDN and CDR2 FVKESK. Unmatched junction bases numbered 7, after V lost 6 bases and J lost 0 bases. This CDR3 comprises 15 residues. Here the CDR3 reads CASRRRTGSSYEQYF. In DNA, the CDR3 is TGTGCCAGCAGGCGTAGGACAGGGAGCTCCTACGAGCAGTACTTC.

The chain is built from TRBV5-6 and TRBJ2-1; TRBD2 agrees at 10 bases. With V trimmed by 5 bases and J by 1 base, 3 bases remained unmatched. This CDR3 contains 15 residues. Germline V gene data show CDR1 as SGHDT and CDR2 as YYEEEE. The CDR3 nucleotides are TGTGCCAGCAGGTGGACTAGCGGTTCCTACAATGAGCAGTTCTTC. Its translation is CASRWTSGSYNEQFF.

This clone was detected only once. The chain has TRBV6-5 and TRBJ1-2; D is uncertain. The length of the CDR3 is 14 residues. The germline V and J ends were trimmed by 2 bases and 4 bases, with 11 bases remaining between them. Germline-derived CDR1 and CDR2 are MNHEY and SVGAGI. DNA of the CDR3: TGTGCCAGCAGTTACCCAGGTAGTACCTATGGCTACACCTTC. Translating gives CASSYPGSTYGYTF.

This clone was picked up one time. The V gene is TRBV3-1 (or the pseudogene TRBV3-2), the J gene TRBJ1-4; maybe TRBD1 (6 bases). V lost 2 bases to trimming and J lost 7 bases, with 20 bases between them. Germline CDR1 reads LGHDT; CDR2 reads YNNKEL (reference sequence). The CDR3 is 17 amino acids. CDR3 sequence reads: CASSQKGDTGMSEKLFF. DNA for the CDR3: TGTGCCAGCAGCCAAAAGGGGGACACAGGGATGAGTGAAAAACTGTTTTTT.

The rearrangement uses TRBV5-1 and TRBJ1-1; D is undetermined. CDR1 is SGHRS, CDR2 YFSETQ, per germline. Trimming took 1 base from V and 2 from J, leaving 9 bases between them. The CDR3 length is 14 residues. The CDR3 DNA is TGCGCCAGCAGCTTGAGAAACAGCAACACTGAAGCTTTCTTT. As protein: CASSLRNSNTEAFF.

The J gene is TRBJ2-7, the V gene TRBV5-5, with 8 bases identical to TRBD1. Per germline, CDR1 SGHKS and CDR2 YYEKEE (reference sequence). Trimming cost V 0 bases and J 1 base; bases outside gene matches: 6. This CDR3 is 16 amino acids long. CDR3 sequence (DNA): TGTGCCAGCAGCTTGGGTACAGGGGGAATATCCTACGAGCAGTACTTC. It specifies CASSLGTGGISYEQYF.

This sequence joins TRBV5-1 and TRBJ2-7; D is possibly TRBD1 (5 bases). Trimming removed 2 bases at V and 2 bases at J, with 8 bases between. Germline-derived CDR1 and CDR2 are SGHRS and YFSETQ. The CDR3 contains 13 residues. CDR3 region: CASSLTGPYEQYF. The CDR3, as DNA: TGCGCCAGCAGCTTAACAGGTCCCTACGAGCAGTACTTC. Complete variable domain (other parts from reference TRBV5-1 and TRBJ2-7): KAGVTQTPRYLIKTRGQQVTLSCSPISGHRSVSWYQQTPGQGLQFLFEYFSETQRNKGNFPGRFSGRQFSNSRSEMNVSTLELGDSALYLCASSLTGPYEQYFGPGTRLTVT.

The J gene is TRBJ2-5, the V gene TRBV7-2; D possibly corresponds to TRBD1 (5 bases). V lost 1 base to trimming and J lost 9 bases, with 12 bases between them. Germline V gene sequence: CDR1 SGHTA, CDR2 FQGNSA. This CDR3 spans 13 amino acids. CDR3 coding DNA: TGTGCCAGCAGCTTAGGTGGTACAGGCCCCCAGTACTTC. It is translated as CASSLGGTGPQYF.

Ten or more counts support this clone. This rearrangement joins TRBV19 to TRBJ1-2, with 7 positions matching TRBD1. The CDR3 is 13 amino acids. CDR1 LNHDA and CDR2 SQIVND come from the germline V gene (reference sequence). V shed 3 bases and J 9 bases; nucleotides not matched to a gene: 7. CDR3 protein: CASSIGTVPSYTF. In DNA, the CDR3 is TGTGCCAGTAGTATTGGGACAGTTCCGAGCTACACCTTC. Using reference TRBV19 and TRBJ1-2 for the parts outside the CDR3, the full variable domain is DGGITQSPKYLFRKEGQNVTLSCEQNLNHDAMYWYRQDPGQGLRLIYYSQIVNDFQKGDIAEGYSVSREKKESFPLTVTSAQKNPTAFYLCASSIGTVPSYTFGSGTRLTVV.

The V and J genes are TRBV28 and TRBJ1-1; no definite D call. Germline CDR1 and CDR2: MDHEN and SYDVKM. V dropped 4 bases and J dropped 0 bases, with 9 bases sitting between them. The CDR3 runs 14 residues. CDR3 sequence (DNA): TGTGCCAGCAGTTCGGGATCGATGAACACTGAAGCTTTCTTT. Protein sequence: CASSSGSMNTEAFF.

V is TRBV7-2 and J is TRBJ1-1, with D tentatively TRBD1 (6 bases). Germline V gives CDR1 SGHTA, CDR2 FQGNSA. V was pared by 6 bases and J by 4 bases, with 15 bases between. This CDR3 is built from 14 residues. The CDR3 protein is CASSLQGDGTEAFF. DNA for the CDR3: TGTGCCAGCAGTTTACAGGGCGACGGCACTGAAGCTTTCTTT.

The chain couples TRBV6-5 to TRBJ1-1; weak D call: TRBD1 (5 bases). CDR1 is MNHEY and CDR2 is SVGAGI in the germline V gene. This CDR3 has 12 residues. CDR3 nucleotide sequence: TGTCAAGCGCGGGGCTTTCGGACTGAAGCTTTCTTT. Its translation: CQARGFRTEAFF.

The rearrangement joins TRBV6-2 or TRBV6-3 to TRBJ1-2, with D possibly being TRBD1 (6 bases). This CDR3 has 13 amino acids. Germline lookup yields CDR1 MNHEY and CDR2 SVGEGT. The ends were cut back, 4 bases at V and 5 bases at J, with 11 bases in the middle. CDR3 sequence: CASSSGTPYGYTF. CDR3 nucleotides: TGTGCCAGCAGTTCCGGGACACCGTATGGCTACACCTTC.

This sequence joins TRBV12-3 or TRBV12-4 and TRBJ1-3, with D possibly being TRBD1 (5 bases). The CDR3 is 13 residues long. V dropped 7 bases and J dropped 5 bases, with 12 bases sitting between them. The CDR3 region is CASKPGTRNTIYF. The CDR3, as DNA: TGTGCCAGCAAGCCAGGGACTAGAAACACCATATATTTT.

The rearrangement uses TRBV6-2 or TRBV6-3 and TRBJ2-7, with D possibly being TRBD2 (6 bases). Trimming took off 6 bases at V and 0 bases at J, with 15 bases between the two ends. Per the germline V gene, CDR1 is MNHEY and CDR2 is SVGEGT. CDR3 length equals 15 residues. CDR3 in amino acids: CASSPMGAGSYEQYF. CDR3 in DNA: TGTGCCAGCAGCCCCATGGGAGCGGGCTCCTACGAGCAGTACTTC.